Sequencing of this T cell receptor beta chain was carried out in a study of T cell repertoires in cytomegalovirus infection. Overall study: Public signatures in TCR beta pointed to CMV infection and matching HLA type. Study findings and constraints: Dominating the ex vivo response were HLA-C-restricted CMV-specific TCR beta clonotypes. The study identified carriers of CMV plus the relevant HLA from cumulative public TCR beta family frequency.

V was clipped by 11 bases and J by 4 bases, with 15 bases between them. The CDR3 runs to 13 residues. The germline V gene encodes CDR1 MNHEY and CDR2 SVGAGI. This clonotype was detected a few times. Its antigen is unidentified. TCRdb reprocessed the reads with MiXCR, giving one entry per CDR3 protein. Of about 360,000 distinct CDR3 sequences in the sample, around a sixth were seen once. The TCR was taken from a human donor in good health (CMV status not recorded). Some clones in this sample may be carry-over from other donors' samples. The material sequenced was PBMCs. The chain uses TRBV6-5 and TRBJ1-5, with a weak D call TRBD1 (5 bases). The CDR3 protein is CASQRDSNQPQHF. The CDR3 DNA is TGTGCCTCCCAGAGGGACTCAAATCAGCCCCAGCATTTT.